A selection of T cell receptor beta chains follows, all from one sample in a study of blood T cell repertoires in COVID-19. Sequencing used immunoSEQ multiplex PCR; TCRdb keeps in-frame clones, though not all of them. This table holds about 480,000 clones, approximately 91% found once. Material: PBMCs or T cells enriched from blood (not recorded which). Receptors were obtained from a woman aged 55-75 years who had recovered from COVID-19. The CDR3 runs from the conserved cysteine through the conserved F or W. Fields, in order: V gene, J gene, CDR3 protein.

TRBV11-2	TRBJ1-4	CASSLDAGAEKLFF
TRBV15	TRBJ1-1	CATSGTGQGRFKVTEAFF
TRBV7-2	TRBJ2-4	CASSLVRGNRNIQYF
TRBV5-4	TRBJ1-1	CASSLRSPGGDSTEAFF
TRBV9	TRBJ1-2	CASSLQANYGYTF
TRBV5-1	TRBJ2-1	CASGTSGAYNEQFF
TRBV19	TRBJ2-3	CASSAQPGLATDTQYF
TRBV6-5	TRBJ2-2	CATRRTVGITGELFF
TRBV5-6	TRBJ1-4	CASSLGTPNEKLFF
TRBV24-1	TRBJ2-7	CATSGPGQGAGYEQYF
TRBV13	TRBJ2-1	CASSPRGGGNEQFF
TRBV30	TRBJ1-4	CAWISSKGGEKLFF
TRBV18	TRBJ2-1	CASSPDQDYNEQFF
TRBV24-1	TRBJ2-2	CATSDLQVREGLAANTGELFF
TRBV4-2	TRBJ2-1	CASSQYPGQGNYNEQFF
TRBV25-1	TRBJ1-4	CASSEYTGANEKLFF
TRBV9	TRBJ1-2	CASSERQGGYTF
TRBV7-9	TRBJ1-1	CASSPWTGLNTEAFF
TRBV4-1	TRBJ2-2	CASSQDWAPGELFF
TRBV10-3	TRBJ2-1	CAISPGTAYNEQFF
TRBV28	TRBJ2-1	CASSTPDRDRQFF
TRBV13	TRBJ2-5	CASSLGGELGLSQYF
TRBV9	TRBJ2-2	CASSIQGGDTGELFF
TRBV3-1/TRBV3-2	TRBJ1-2	CASVGRQATGYYGYTF
TRBV6-5	TRBJ1-5	CASTTGWYPQPQHF
TRBV5-4	TRBJ2-2	CAITPGQGYTGELFF
TRBV10-2	TRBJ1-1	CASSDPGQGDTEAFF
TRBV6-5	TRBJ1-3	CASRGQSSGNTIYF
TRBV18	TRBJ1-2	CASSPVDKGLYGYTF
TRBV3-1/TRBV3-2	TRBJ2-3	CASSQVWRGFTDTQYF
TRBV7-2	TRBJ2-3	CASSLHPTGTDTQYF
TRBV12-5	TRBJ1-1	CASVPTGRRNTEAFF
TRBV3-1/TRBV3-2	TRBJ2-5	CASSQDPGFEETQYF
TRBV6-9	TRBJ1-1	CASSPSGTGHTEAFF
TRBV12-5	TRBJ2-5	CASGDPSANPAQYF
TRBV4-1	TRBJ2-2	CASSQGEVTGELFF
TRBV2	TRBJ2-3	CASSKTSGGSVRAQYF